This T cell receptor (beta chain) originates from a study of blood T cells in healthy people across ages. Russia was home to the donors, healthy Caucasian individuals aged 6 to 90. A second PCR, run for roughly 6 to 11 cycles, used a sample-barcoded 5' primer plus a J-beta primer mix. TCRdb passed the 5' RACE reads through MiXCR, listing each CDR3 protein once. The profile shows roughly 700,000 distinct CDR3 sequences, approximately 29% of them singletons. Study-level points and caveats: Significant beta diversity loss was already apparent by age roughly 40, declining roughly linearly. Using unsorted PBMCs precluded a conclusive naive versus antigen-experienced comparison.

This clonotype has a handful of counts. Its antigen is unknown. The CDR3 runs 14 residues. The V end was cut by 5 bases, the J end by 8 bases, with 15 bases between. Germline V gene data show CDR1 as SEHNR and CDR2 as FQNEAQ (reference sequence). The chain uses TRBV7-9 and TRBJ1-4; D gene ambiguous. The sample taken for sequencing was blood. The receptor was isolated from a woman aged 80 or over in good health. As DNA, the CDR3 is TGTGCCAGCAGCACGGTCGAAGGTGTGGAAAAACTGTTTTTT. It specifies CASSTVEGVEKLFF.